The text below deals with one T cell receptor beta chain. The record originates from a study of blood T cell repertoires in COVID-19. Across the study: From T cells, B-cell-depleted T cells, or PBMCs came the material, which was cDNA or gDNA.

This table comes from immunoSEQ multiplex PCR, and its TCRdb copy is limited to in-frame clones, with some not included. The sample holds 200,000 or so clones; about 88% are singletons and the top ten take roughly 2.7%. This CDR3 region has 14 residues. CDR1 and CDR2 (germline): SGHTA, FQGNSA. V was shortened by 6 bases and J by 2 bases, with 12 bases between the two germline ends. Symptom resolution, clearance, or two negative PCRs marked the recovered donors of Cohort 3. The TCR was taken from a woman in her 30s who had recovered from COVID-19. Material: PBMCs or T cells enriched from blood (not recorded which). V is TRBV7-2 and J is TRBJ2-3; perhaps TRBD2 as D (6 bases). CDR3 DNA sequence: TGTGCCAGCAGGGCGGGAAGGAACACAGATACGCAGTATTTT. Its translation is CASRAGRNTDTQYF. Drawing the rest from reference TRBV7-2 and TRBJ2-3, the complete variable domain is GAGVSQSPSNKVTEKGKDVELRCDPISGHTALYWYRQSLGQGLEFLIYFQGNSAPDKSGLPSDRFSAERTGGSVSTLTIQRTQQEDSAVYLCASRAGRNTDTQYFGPGTRLTVL.